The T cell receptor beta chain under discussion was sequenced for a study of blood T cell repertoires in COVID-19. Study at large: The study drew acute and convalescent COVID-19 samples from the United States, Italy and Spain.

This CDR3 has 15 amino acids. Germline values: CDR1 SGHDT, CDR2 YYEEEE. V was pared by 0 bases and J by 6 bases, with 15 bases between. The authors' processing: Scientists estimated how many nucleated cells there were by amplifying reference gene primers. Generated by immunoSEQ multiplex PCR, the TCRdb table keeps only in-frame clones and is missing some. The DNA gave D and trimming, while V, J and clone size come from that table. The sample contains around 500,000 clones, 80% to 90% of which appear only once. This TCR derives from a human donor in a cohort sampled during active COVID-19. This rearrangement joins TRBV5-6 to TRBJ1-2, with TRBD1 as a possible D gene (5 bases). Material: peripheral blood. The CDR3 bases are TGTGCCAGCAGCTTGGGGGCAGGGTTTAGCCATGGCTACACCTTC. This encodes CASSLGAGFSHGYTF.